This T cell receptor beta chain was identified during a study of Graves' ophthalmopathy and Graves' hyperthyroidism. Ophthalmopathy donors were characterized by moderate-to-severe activity, CAS of at least 3, NOSPECS of at least 4, and duration under 3 months. Clinical symptoms, serum thyroxine, TRAb, thyroid ultrasound and orbital computed tomography were relied on for diagnosis. The CDR3 loop spans 15 amino acids. Per the germline V gene, CDR1 is MGHRA and CDR2 is YSYEKL. The V gene end was trimmed by 1 base and the J gene end by 3 bases; junction bases not matched to a gene: 5. From RNA, the CDR3 regions of TCR beta chains were amplified and sequenced. Second-round multiplex PCR came after first-round RT-PCR with HTBI primers. TCRdb passed the multiplex PCR reads through MiXCR, listing each CDR3 protein once. The sample shows over 450,000 distinct CDR3 sequences, over 13% of them seen only once.

The sequencing sample was made of blood. This clonotype was obtained from a woman aged 25-40 years with Graves' ophthalmopathy. The chain is built from TRBV4-1 and TRBJ1-1, with 7 nucleotides matching TRBD1. The CDR3 DNA follows: TGCGCCAGCAGCCAAGCCCCAGGGGGAGACACTGAAGCTTTCTTT. Its translation is CASSQAPGGDTEAFF.